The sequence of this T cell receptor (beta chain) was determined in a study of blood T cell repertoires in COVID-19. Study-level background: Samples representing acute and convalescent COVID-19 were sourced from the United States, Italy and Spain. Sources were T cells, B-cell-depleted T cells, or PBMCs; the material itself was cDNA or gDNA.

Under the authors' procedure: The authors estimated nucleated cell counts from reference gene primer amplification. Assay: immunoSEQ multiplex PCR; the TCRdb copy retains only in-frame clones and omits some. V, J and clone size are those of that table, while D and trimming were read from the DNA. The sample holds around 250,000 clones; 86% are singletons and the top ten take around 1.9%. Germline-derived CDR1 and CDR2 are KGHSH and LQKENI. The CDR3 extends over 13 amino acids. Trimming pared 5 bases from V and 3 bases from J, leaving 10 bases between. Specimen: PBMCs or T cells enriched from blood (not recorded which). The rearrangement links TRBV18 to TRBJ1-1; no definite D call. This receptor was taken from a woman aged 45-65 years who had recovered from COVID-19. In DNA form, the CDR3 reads TGTGCCAGCTCAGCCAACGGAGACACTGAAGCTTTCTTT. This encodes CASSANGDTEAFF.